This T cell receptor beta chain was captured in a study of T cells in Graves' hyperthyroidism and ophthalmopathy. On the study more broadly: Peripheral blood sampling occurred at initial diagnosis, before any treatment. Study-wide results and caveats: Ophthalmopathy and stable hyperthyroidism were separated by a 13 V-J model.

Diagnosis rested on symptoms, serum thyroxine and TRAb, thyroid ultrasound, and orbital computed tomography. From less than 13 ml of fresh peripheral blood, PBMCs were isolated. This clonotype was picked up a small number of times. Its antigen remains unidentified. A read error may produce the germline difference seen at one junction end. Amplified TCR beta CDR3 regions derived from RNA transcripts. The study used the HTBI primer set for a first-round RT-PCR of the TCR CDR3. MiXCR, applied by TCRdb to the multiplex PCR reads, yields one record per CDR3 protein. The sample contains 550,000 to 600,000 distinct CDR3 sequences, 16% of which appear only once. This CDR3 is 20 amino acids long. Germline lookup yields CDR1 SNHLY and CDR2 FYNNEI.

The sequenced material came from blood. This receptor was identified in a woman in her late teens or twenties with Graves' hyperthyroidism. The V gene is TRBV2, the J gene TRBJ2-3, with 10 bases aligning to TRBD1. CDR3 nucleotide sequence: TGTGCCAGCAGCGAAGTTTGGGGGACAGGGGCCAGACCTAGCACAGATACGCAGTATTTT. Amino acids: CASSEVWGTGARPSTDTQYF.